This is a list of T cell receptor beta chains from one sample in a study of tumor and adjacent non-tumor tissue in lung cancer. One entry per CDR3 protein results from TCRdb running MiXCR on the multiplex PCR reads. The sample includes under 95,000 distinct CDR3 sequences, roughly 80% of them seen just once. The sample comprised distant non-tumor lung tissue. These receptors all stem from a man between 60 and 75 years old with non-small cell lung cancer. CDR3s include the opening cysteine and the closing phenylalanine or tryptophan. The D gene is left open where the match is weak. The listing skips clone size in some rows; elsewhere it reads once, few, many or a size class.

many TRBJ1-2 13 TRBV6-1 - TGTGCCAGCAGTGAAGAACGTGTCTATGGCTACACCTTC CASSEERVYGYTF
- TRBJ1-1 13 TRBV11-2 - TGTGTCAGCAGCTTAAAGCGGAAGACTGAAGCTATCTTT CVSSLKRKTEAIF
- TRBJ2-3 16 TRBV4-1 - TGCGCCAGCAGCCACCTGACCGGGCGACAGGCCGATACGCAGTATTTT CASSHLTGRQADTQYF
many TRBJ1-1 15 TRBV28 - TGTGCCAGCAGTTCCCGGGACCTCCCTGGCACTGAAGCTTTCTTT CASSSRDLPGTEAFF
- TRBJ1-1 13 TRBV11-1 TRBD1 TGTGCCAGCAGCCCACAGGGGGACACTGAAGCTTTCTTT CASSPQGDTEAFF
- TRBJ1-6 15 TRBV20-1 TRBD1 TGCAGTGCTAGAACAACAGGGGTAAATAATTCACCCCTCCACTTT CSARTTGVNNSPLHF
- TRBJ2-3 14 TRBV6-2/TRBV6-3 - TGTGTCATCCAGACTCACCTTTCCACAGATACGCAGTATTTT CVIQTHLSTDTQYF
- TRBJ1-1 14 TRBV13 - TGTGCCAGCAGCCGGACAGCCTCGAACACTGAAGCTTTCTTC CASSRTASNTEAFF
- TRBJ2-5 17 TRBV5-1 - TGCGCCAGCAGCTTGGCCTTACCAGGGGGGGGCCAAGAGACCCAGTACTTC CASSLALPGGGQETQYF
- TRBJ2-5 13 TRBV12-3/TRBV12-4 - TGTGCCAACAGTTTAAGTCAAGCGGAGACCCAGTACTTC CANSLSQAETQYF
- TRBJ2-2 13 TRBV6-1 - TGTGCCGGCAGTGATCAGGAAACCGGGAAGCTGTTTTTT CAGSDQETGKLFF
once TRBJ2-5 13 TRBV11-2 - TGTGTTAGCAGCTCTACAAGGGAAGAGACGCAGTACTTC CVSSSTREETQYF
once TRBJ1-1 13 TRBV30 - TGTGCCTGGAGTAGGGCCCCCTCTCCTGGAGCCTTCTTT CAWSRAPSPGAFF
- TRBJ1-5 15 TRBV5-4 - TGTGCCAGCTGCTTTTTTGGGGGAAGCAATCAGCCTCAGCATTTT CASCFFGGSNQPQHF
few TRBJ2-1 11 TRBV11-3 - TGTGCCAGCAGTATCCGGGAGCCGCAGTTCTTC CASSIREPQFF
- TRBJ2-2 17 TRBV6-5 TRBD1 TGTGCTAGCAGTTTTAACAGGGGGTTTACGAACACCGGGCAGCTGTTTTTT CASSFNRGFTNTGQLFF
- TRBJ2-7 16 TRBV20-1 - TGCAGTGCTAGAGATGATCGACAAGGTACCTCCTACGAGCAGTACTTC CSARDDRQGTSYEQYF
- TRBJ1-1 13 TRBV5-6 - TGTGCCTGCAGCTTGGTTGAGGGCAGTGAAGCTTTCTTT CACSLVEGSEAFF
- TRBJ2-5 13 TRBV20-1 - TGCAGTACTAGGGCGGCAGGGAAACAGACCCAGTACTTC CSTRAAGKQTQYF
- TRBJ1-4 13 TRBV29-1 - TGCAGCGTTGACGGGGGAACTAATGATAAACTGTTTTTT CSVDGGTNDKLFF
- TRBJ1-2 15 TRBV5-4 TRBD1 TGTGCCAACACTCCTGGAGGACAGGGGGCGAATGGCTACACCTTC CANTPGGQGANGYTF
- TRBJ2-6 18 TRBV11-1 TRBD1 TGTGCCAGCAGCCAGAGGGGACAGGGCTACTCTGGGGCAACCGTCCTGACTTTC CASSQRGQGYSGATVLTF
many TRBJ1-2 13 TRBV4-1 - TGCGCCAGCAGCCAAGATCTTAACTATGGCTACACCTTC CASSQDLNYGYTF
- TRBJ2-2 17 TRBV11-3 - TGTGCCAGCAGCTCCCGGGGAGCGGAGGATAGAGTGCCGGGGAGCTGTTTT CASSSRGAEDRVPGSCF
- TRBJ1-6 14 TRBV6-1 - TGTGCCAGCGGGTGTAGGGGACAAACCCAACCCCTCCACTTT CASGCRGQTQPLHF
- TRBJ2-1 16 TRBV6-2/TRBV6-3 TRBD2 TGTGCCAGCAGTTACGGGCGGGAGGCGTCGTACAATGAGCAGTTCTTC CASSYGREASYNEQFF
- TRBJ1-6 14 TRBV11-3 - TGTGCCAGCAGGTCTACGACATGGAATTCACCCCTCCACTTT CASRSTTWNSPLHF
- TRBJ2-3 15 TRBV29-1 - TGCGGCGTTACGAGTTCGAGCGGTAGTACAGATACGCAGTATTTT CGVTSSSGSTDTQYF
many TRBJ2-1 12 TRBV21-1 - TGTGCCAGATGCTGTTCCTACAATGAGCAGTTCTTC CARCCSYNEQFF
- TRBJ1-1 16 TRBV6-5 - TGTGTCAGCAGTTACGCTAAGGGAGGTTTCGGCACTGAAGCTTTCTTT CVSSYAKGGFGTEAFF
- TRBJ2-5 15 TRBV6-5 - TGTGCCAACAGTTTTCAAGGGCGAATACAAGAGACCCAGTACTTC CANSFQGRIQETQYF
- TRBJ1-1 16 TRBV11-3 - TGTGCCAGCAGCTTAGGCTGGGAGAGGCTGAGCTACCAAGCTTTCTTT CASSLGWERLSYQAFF
- TRBJ2-1 13 TRBV6-1 TRBD1 TGTGCCAGCAGTGTTCAGGGGGTGAATAAGCAGTTCTTC CASSVQGVNKQFF
- TRBJ2-3 17 TRBV23-1 - TGCGCCAGCAGTGGGTGGATGCGCGGGGATAGCACAGATACGCAGTATTTT CASSGWMRGDSTDTQYF
- TRBJ2-3 14 TRBV6-4 TRBD1 TGTGCCAGCAGCCGGACAGGGAGCACAGGTACGCAGTATTTT CASSRTGSTGTQYF
- TRBJ2-3 20 TRBV20-1 TRBD1 TGCAGTGCTAGAGTCAGTAGGGGACAGGGGGTAGGATCCCGCACAGATACGCATTATTTT CSARVSRGQGVGSRTDTHYF
- TRBJ2-5 14 TRBV11-2 - TGTGCCAGCAGCTCCGGACAGCTTCTGGAGATCCAGTATTTC CASSSGQLLEIQYF
- TRBJ2-5 14 TRBV11-2 - TGTGCCAGCAGCTCCAGACAGGTTCCGGAGACCCAGTACTTC CASSSRQVPETQYF
- TRBJ2-1 16 TRBV11-1 - TGTATCAGCAGCTTGGTTGGTGGACAGTCCTACAATGAGCATTTCTTC CISSLVGGQSYNEHFF
- TRBJ2-2 14 TRBV29-1 - TGCAGCGTTGACGGTCAGGGACACACCGGGGAGCTGTTTTTT CSVDGQGHTGELFF
- TRBJ1-1 16 TRBV4-1 TRBD1 TGCGCCAGCAGCCAACTGACAGGGGAGGGAAGCACTGAAGTTTTCTTC CASSQLTGEGSTEVFF